One sample yielded the 4 T cell receptor beta chains listed below, sequenced in a study of T cell responses to AZD1222 COVID-19 vaccine. The protocol was immunoSEQ multiplex PCR, while the TCRdb copy is restricted to in-frame clones and leaves out a portion. The sample has about 110,000 clones, around nine tenths seen once. The material sequenced was peripheral blood, taken on day 0 of AZD1222 vaccination. These receptors all stem from an adult in good health.

This chain connects TRBV9 to TRBJ1-1; a possible D gene is TRBD1 (6 bases). The V end lost 4 bases, the J end lost 6 bases, and 16 bases lay between the germline ends. In germline, CDR1 is SGDLS, CDR2 YYNGEE. The CDR3 extends over 14 amino acids. In nucleotides, the CDR3 is TGTGCCAGCAGCCCGAGGGACATACCACCTGAAGCTTTCTTT. Its translation: CASSPRDIPPEAFF.

This sequence joins TRBV7-3 and TRBJ2-5; maybe TRBD1 (6 bases). V was trimmed by 2 bases and J by 5 bases, leaving 15 bases between them. The CDR3 contains 15 residues. Germline V gives CDR1 SGHTA, CDR2 FQGTGA. This CDR3 is CASSLGGTRGETQYF. CDR3 DNA: TGTGCCAGCAGCTTAGGAGGAACAAGGGGGGAGACCCAGTACTTC.

This sequence joins TRBV5-4 and TRBJ2-3; D not resolved. Germline-derived CDR1 and CDR2 are SGHNT and YYREEE (reference sequence). CDR3 length: 12 residues. The V end lost 0 bases, the J end lost 5 bases, and 4 bases lay between the germline ends. The CDR3 DNA sequence: TGTGCCAGCAGCTTGGATGGAGATACGCAGTATTTT. This translates into CASSLDGDTQYF.

The chain combines TRBV7-8 with TRBJ2-2; D not certain. From germline, CDR1 is SGHVS and CDR2 FQNEAQ. This CDR3 comprises 14 residues. V lost 10 bases to trimming and J lost 4 bases, with 16 bases between them. In DNA, the CDR3 is TGTGCCATCGGATGGAAAAGAGGCACCGGGGAGCTGTTTTTT. It is translated as CAIGWKRGTGELFF. The entire variable domain, with the rest obtained from reference TRBV7-8 and TRBJ2-2, is as follows: GAGVSQSPRYKVAKRGQDVALRCDPISGHVSLFWYQQALGQGPEFLTYFQNEAQLDKSGLPSDRFFAERPEGSVSTLKIQRTQQEDSAVYLCAIGWKRGTGELFFGEGSRLTVL.